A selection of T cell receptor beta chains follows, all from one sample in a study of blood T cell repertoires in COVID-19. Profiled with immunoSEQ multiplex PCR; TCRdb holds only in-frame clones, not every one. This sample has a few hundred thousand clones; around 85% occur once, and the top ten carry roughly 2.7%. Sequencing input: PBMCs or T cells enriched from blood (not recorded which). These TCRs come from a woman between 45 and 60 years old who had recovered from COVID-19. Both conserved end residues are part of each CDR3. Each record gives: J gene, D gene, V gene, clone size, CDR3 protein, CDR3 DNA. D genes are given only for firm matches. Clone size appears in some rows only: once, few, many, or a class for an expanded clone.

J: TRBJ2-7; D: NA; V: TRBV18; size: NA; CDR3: CASSPPIRYYEQYF; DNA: TGTGCCAGCTCACCACCGATACGGTACTACGAGCAGTACTTC
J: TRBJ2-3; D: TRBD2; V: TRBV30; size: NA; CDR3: CAWSELAGGTDTQYF; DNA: TGTGCCTGGAGTGAACTAGCGGGAGGTACAGATACGCAGTATTTT
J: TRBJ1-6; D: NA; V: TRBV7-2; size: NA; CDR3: CASSLEGGGNSPLHF; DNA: TGTGCCAGCAGCTTAGAAGGCGGAGGTAATTCACCCCTCCACTTT
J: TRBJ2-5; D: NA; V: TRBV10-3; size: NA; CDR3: CAISESGGGGETQYF; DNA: TGTGCCATCAGTGAGTCAGGTGGGGGCGGCGAGACCCAGTACTTC
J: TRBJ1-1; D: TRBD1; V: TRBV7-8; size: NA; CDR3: CASSSTRQGAAEAFF; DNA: TGTGCCAGCAGCTCCACCCGGCAGGGGGCCGCTGAAGCTTTCTTT
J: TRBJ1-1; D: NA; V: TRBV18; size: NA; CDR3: CASSPPGLGGQEAFF; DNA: TGTGCCAGCTCACCACCGGGGCTCGGGGGTCAAGAAGCTTTCTTT
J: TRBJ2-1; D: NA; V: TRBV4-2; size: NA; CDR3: CASSQDRILSYNEQFF; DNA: TGTGCCAGCAGCCAAGATCGAATACTCTCCTACAATGAGCAGTTCTTC
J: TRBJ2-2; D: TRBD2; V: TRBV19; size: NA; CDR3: CASSRYGGANTGELFF; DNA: TGTGCCAGTAGTAGATACGGGGGGGCGAACACCGGGGAGCTGTTTTTT
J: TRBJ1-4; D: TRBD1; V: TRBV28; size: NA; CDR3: CASSLPGTGTTNEKLFF; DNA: TGTGCCAGCAGTCTCCCAGGGACAGGGACAACTAATGAAAAACTGTTTTTT
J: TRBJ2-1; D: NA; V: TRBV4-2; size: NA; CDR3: CASTKGLASSYNEQFF; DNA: TGTGCCAGCACCAAGGGACTGGCTAGCTCCTACAATGAGCAGTTCTTC
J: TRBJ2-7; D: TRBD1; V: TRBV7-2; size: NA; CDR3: CASSSTGGTPYEQYF; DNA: TGTGCCAGCAGCTCTACAGGGGGTACGCCCTACGAGCAGTACTTC
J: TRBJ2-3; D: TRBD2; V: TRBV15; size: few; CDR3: CATSRDNRGDYTDTQYF; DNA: TGTGCCACCAGCAGAGATAATCGGGGGGACTACACAGATACGCAGTATTTT
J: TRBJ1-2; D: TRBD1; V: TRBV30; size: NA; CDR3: CAWSVGRGRGYTF; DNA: TGTGCCTGGAGTGTGGGCAGGGGGAGAGGCTACACCTTC
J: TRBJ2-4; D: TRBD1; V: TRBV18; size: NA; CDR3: CASSPTPGQGVSAAKNIQYF; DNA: TGTGCCAGCTCACCAACCCCGGGACAGGGGGTCTCCGCAGCCAAAAACATTCAGTACTTC
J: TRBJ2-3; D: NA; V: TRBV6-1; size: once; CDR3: CASSETPLEADTQYF; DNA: TGTGCCAGCAGTGAAACACCGCTAGAAGCAGATACGCAGTATTTT
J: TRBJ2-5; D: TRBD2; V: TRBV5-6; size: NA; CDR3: CASSSGGDYQETQYF; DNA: TGTGCCAGCAGTTCTGGGGGGGACTACCAAGAGACCCAGTACTTC
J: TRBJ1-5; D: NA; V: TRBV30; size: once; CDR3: CAWSAQGYSNQPQHF; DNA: TGTGCCTGGAGTGCCCAGGGATATAGCAATCAGCCCCAGCATTTT
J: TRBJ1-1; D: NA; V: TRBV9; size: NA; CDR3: CASSVDRDIRLSNTEAFF; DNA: TGTGCCAGCAGCGTAGACCGGGACATACGACTTTCGAACACTGAAGCTTTCTTT
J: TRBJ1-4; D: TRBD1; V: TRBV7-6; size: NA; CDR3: CASSLSDRGRFHEKLFF; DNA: TGTGCCAGCAGCCTATCGGACAGGGGGCGATTTCATGAAAAACTGTTTTTT
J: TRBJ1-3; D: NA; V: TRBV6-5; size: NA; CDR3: CASSRGGEGANTIYF; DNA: TGTGCCAGCAGCCGGGGAGGGGAGGGTGCAAACACCATATATTTT
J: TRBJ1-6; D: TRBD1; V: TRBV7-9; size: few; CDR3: CASSKTGVGNSPLHF; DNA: TGTGCCAGCAGCAAAACAGGGGTAGGGAATTCACCCCTCCACTTT
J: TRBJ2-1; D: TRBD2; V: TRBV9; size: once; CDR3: CASSGGLAGGSSYNEQFF; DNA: TGTGCCAGCAGCGGCGGACTAGCGGGAGGTAGCTCCTACAATGAGCAGTTCTTC